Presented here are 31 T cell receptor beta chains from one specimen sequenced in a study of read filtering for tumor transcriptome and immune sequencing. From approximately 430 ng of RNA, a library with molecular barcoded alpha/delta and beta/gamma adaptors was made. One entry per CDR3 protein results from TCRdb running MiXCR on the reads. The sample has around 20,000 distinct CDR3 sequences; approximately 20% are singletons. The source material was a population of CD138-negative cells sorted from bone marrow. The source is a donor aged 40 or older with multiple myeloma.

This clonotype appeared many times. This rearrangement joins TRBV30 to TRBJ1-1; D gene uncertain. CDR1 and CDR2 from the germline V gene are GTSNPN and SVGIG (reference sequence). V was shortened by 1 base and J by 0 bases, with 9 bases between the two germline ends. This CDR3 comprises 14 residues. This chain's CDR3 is CAWSGLLMNTEAFF. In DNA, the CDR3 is TGTGCCTGGAGTGGATTGCTCATGAACACTGAAGCTTTCTTT.

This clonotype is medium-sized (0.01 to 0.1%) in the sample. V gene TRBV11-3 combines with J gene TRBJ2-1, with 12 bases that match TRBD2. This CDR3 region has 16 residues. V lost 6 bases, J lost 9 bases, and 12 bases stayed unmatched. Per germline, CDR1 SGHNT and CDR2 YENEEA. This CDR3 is CASSSGLAGSRGEQFF. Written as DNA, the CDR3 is TGTGCCAGCAGTTCCGGACTAGCGGGATCTAGGGGTGAGCAGTTCTTC.

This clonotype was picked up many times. For the CDR3, the DNA is TGTGCCAGTAGTATGGTGACAGGGGTTCTCGGCACTGAAGCTTTCTTT. It yields the protein CASSMVTGVLGTEAFF. The V gene is TRBV19, the J gene TRBJ1-1; 8 bases agree with TRBD1. J was trimmed by 4 bases and V by 3 bases; bases with no gene match: 10. Germline CDR1 LNHDA, CDR2 SQIVND (reference sequence). This CDR3 is built from 16 residues.

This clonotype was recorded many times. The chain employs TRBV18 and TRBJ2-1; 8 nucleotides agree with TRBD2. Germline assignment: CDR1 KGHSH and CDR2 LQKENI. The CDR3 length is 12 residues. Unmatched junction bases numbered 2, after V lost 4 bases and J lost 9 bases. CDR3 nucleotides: TGTGCCAGCTCACGCGGGAGGTCTGAGCAGTTCTTC. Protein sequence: CASSRGRSEQFF.

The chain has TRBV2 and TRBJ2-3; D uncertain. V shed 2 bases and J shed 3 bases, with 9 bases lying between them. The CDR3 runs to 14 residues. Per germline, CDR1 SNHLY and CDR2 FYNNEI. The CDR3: CASSEYLSTDTQYF. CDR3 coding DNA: TGTGCCAGCAGTGAATACCTAAGTACAGATACGCAGTATTTT.

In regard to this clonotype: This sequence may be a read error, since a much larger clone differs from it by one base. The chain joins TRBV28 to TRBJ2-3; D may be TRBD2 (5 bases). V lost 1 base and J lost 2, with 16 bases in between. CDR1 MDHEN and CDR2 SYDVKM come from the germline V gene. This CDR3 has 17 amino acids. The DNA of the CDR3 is TGTGCCAGCAGTTTATCCGTTTCTTTGCGGGTCACAGATACGCAGTATTTT. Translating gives CASSLSVSLRVTDTQYF. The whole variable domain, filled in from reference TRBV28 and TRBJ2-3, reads DVKVTQSSRYLVKRTGEKVFLECVQDMDHENMFWYRQDPGLGLRLIYFSYDVKMKEKGDIPEGYSVSREKKERFSLILESASTNQTSMYLCASSLSVSLRVTDTQYFGPGTRLTVL.

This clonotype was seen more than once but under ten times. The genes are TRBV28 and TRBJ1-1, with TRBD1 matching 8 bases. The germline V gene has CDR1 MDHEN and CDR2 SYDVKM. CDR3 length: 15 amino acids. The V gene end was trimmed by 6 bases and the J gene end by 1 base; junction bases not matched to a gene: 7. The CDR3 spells CASRPDRGSNTEAFF. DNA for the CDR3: TGTGCCAGCAGGCCCGACAGGGGTTCGAACACTGAAGCTTTCTTT.

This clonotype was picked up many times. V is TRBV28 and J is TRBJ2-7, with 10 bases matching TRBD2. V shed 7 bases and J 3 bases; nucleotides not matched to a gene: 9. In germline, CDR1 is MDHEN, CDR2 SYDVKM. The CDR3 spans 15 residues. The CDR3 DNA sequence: TGTGCCAGCACCTCCGGACTAGCGGAGCTCTACGAGCAGTACTTC. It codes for CASTSGLAELYEQYF.

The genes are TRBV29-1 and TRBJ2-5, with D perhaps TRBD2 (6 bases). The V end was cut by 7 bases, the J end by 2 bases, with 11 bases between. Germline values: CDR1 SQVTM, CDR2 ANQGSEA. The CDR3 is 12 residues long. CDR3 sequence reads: CSEERAQETQYF. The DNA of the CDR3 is TGCAGCGAAGAGCGGGCTCAAGAGACCCAGTACTTC.

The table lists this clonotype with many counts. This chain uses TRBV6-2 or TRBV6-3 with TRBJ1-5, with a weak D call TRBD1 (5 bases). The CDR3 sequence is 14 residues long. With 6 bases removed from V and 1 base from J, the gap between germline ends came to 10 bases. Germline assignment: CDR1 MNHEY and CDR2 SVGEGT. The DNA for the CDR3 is TGTGCCAGCAGCCCGGACAAGAGCAATCAGCCCCAGCATTTT. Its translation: CASSPDKSNQPQHF.

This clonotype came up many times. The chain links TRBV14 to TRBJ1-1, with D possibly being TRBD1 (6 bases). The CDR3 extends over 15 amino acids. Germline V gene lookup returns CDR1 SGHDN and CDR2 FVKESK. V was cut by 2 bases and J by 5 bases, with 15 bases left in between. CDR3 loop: CASSQTIGTRTEAFF. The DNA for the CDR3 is TGTGCCAGCAGCCAAACGATAGGGACACGGACTGAAGCTTTCTTT.

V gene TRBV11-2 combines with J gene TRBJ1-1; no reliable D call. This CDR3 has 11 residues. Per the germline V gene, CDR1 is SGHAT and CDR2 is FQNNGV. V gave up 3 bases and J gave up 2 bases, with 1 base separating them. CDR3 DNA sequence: TGTGCCAGCAGCTTTAACACTGAAGCTTTCTTT. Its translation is CASSFNTEAFF.

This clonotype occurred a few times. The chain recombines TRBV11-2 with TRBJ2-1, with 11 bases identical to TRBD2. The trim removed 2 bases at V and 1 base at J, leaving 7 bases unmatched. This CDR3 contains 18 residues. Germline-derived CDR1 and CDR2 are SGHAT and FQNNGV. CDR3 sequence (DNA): TGTGCCAGCAGCTTACGGGCGCTAGCGGGAGGTTCCTACAATGAGCAGTTCTTC. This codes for CASSLRALAGGSYNEQFF.

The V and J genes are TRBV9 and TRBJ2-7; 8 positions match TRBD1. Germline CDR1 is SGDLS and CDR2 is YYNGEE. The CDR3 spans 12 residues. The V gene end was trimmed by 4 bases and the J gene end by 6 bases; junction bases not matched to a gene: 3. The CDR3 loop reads CASSPGGLEQYF. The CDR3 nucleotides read TGTGCCAGCAGCCCAGGGGGCCTCGAGCAGTACTTC.

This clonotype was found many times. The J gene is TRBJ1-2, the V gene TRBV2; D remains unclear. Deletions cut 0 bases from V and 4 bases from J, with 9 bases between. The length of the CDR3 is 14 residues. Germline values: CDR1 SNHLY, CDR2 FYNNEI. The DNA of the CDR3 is TGTGCCAGCAGTGAAGCCAGGTCCAGCTATGGCTACACCTTC. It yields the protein CASSEARSSYGYTF.

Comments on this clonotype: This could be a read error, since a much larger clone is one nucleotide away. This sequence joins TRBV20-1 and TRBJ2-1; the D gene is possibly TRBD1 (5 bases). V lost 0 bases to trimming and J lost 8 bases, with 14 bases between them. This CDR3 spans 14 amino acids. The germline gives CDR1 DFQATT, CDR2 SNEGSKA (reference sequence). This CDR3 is CSARDHRLTDEQFF. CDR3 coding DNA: TGCAGTGCTAGAGATCACAGGCTCACGGATGAGCAGTTCTTC.

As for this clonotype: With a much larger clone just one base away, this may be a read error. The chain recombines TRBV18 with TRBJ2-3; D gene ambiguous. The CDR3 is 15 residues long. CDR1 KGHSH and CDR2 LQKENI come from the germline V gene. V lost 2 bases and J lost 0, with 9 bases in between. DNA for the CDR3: TGTGCCAGCTCACCAAGCTTGGCTAGCACAGATACGCAGTATTTT. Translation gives CASSPSLASTDTQYF.

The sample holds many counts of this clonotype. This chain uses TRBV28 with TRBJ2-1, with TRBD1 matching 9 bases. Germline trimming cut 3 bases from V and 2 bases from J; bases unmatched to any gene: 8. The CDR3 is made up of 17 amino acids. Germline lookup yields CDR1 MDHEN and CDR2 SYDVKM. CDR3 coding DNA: TGTGCCAGCAGTTTCCGCCGGGACAGGGATCCCTACAATGAGCAGTTCTTC. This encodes CASSFRRDRDPYNEQFF.

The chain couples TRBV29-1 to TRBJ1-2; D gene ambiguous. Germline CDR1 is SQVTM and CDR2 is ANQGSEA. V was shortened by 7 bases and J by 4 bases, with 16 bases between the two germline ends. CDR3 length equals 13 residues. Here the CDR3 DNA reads TGCAGCGCAGCCGGGAGAGTCGGCTATGGCTACACCTTC. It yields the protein CSAAGRVGYGYTF. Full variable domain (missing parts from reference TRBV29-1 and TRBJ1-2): SAVISQKPSRDICQRGTSLTIQCQVDSQVTMMFWYRQQPGQSLTLIATANQGSEATYESGFVIDKFPISRPNLTFSTLTVSNMSPEDSSIYLCSAAGRVGYGYTFGSGTRLTVV.

The CDR3 region has the DNA TGTGCCAGCAGCCGGACTAGCGGGATAAACAATGAGCAGTTCTTC. This gives the protein CASSRTSGINNEQFF. This chain uses TRBV2 with TRBJ2-1; TRBD2 aligns across 12 bases. Trimming removed 6 bases from V and 5 bases from J; junction bases left unmatched: 5. Germline CDR1 and CDR2: SNHLY and FYNNEI. CDR3 length: 15 residues.

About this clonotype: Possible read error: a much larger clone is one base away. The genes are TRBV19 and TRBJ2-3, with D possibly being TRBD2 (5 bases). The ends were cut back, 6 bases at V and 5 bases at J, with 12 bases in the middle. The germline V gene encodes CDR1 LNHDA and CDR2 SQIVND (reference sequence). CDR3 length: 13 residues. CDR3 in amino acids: CASRGRGGDTQYF. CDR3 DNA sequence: TGTGCCAGTAGAGGACGGGGTGGAGATACGCAGTATTTT.

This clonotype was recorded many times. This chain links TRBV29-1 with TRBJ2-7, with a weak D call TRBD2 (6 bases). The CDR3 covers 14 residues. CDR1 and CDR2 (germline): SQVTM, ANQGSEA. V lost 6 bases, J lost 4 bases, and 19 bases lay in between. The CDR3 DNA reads TGCAGCGTGAACACCCGGGACTCCCTATACGAGCAGTACTTC. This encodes CSVNTRDSLYEQYF.

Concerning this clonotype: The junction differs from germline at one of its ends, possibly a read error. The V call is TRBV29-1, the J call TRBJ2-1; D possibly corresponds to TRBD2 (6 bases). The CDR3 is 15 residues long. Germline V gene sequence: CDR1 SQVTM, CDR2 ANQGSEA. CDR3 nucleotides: TGCAGCGTTGTAGGGCTAGCGCAATTATACAATGAGCAGTTCTTT. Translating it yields CSVVGLAQLYNEQFF.

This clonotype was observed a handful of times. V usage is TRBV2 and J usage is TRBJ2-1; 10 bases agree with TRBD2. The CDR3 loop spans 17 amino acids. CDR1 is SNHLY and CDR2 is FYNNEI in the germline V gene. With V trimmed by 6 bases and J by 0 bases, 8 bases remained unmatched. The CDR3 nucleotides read TGTGCCAGCAGCAGTCCGACTAGCGGGTTCTCCTACAATGAGCAGTTCTTC. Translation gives CASSSPTSGFSYNEQFF.

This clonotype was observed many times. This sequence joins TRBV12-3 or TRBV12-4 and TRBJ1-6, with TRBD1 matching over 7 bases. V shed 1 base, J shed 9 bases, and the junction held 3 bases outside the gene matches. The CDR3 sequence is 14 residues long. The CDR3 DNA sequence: TGTGCCAGCAGTTTAGGAGGGGGCTTTTCACCCCTCCACTTT. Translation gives CASSLGGGFSPLHF.

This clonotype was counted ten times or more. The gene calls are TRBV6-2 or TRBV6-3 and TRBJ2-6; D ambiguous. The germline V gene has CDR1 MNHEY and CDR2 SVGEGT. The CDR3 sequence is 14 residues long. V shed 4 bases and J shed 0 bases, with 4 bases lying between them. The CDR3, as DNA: TGTGCCAGCAGTTTCCTCTCTGGGGCCAACGTCCTGACTTTC. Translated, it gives CASSFLSGANVLTF.

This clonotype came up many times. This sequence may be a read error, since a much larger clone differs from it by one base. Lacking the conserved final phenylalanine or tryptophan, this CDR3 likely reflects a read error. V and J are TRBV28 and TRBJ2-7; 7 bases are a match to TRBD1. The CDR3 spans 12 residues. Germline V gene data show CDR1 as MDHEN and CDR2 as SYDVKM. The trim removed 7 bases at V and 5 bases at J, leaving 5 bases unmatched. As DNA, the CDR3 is TGTGCCAGCACCCCGGGACAGAACGAGCAGTACTCC. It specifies CASTPGQNEQYS.

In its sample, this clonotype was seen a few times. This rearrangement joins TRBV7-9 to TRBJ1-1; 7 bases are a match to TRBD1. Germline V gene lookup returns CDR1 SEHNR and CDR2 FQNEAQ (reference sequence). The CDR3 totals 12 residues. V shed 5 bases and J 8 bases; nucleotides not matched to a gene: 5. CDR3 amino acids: CASSPMTGEAFF. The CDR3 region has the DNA TGTGCCAGCAGCCCTATGACAGGGGAAGCTTTCTTT.

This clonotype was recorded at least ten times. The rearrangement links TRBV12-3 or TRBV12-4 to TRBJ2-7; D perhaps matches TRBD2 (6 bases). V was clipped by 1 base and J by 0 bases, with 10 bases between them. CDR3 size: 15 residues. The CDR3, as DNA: TGTGCCAGCAGTTTAGTTAGCGGCTACTCCTACGAGCAGTACTTC. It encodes CASSLVSGYSYEQYF.

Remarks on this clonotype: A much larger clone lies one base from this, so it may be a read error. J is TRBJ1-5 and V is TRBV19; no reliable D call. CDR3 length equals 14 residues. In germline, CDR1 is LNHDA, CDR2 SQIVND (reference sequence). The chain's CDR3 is CASTGGLSIQPQHF. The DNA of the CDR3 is TGTGCCAGTACCGGTGGATTGAGCATTCAGCCCCAGCATTTT. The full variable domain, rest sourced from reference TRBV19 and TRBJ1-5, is DGGITQSPKYLFRKEGQNVTLSCEQNLNHDAMYWYRQDPGQGLRLIYYSQIVNDFQKGDIAEGYSVSREKKESFPLTVTSAQKNPTAFYLCASTGGLSIQPQHFGDGTRLSIL.

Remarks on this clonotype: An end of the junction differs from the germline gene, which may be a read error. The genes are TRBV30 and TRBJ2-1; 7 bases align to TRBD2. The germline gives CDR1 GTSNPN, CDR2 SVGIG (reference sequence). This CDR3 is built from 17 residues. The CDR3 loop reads CAWSVRGGREHILEQSF. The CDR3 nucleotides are TGTGCCTGGAGTGTACGCGGAGGGCGGGAGCACATTCTTGAGCAGTCCTTC.